Reported below is one TCR beta chain. The protocol was immunoSEQ multiplex PCR, while the TCRdb copy is restricted to in-frame clones and leaves out a portion. This sample has around 56,000 clones; about 82% occur once, and the top ten carry roughly 2.9%. Patient disease was locally advanced or metastatic urothelial carcinoma. V was shortened by 4 bases and J by 4 bases, with 5 bases between the two germline ends. Germline CDR1 reads SQVTM; CDR2 reads ANQGSEA. The CDR3 consists of 11 residues. The record originates from a study of PD-L1 blockade in urothelial cancer. Study-wide background: Analysis of the blood was performed 3 weeks (second dose) and 6 weeks after treatment start.

This receptor was taken from a man aged 45-65 years with urothelial cancer. The chain joins TRBV29-1 to TRBJ1-5; D remains unclear. The sequences come from PBMCs, collected around atezolizumab (anti-PD-L1) treatment. The CDR3 spells CSVGGNQPQHF. CDR3 coding DNA: TGCAGCGTTGGAGGGAATCAGCCCCAGCATTTT.